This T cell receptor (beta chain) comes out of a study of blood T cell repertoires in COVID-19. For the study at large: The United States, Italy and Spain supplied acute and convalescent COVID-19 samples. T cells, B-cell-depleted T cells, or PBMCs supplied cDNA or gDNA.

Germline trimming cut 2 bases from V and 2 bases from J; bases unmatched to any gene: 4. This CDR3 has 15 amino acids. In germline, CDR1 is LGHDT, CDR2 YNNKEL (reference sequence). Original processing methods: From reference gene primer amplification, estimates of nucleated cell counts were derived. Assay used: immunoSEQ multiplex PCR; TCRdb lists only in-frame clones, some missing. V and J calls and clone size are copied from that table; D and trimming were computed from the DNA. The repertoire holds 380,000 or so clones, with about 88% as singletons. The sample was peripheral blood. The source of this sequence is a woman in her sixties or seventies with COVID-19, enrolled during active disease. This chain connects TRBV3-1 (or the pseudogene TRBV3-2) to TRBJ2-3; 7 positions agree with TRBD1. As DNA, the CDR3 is TGTGCCAGCAGCCAAACAGGGGCTAACACAGATACGCAGTATTTT. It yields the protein CASSQTGANTDTQYF.